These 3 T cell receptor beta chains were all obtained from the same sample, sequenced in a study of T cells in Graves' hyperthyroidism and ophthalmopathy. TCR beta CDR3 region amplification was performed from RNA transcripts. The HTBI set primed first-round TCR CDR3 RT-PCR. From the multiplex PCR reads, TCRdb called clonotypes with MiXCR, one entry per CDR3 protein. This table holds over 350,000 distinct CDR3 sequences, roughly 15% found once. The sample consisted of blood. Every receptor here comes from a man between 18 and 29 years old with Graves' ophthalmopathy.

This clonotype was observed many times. The CDR3 region has the DNA TGTGCCAGCAGTCCGTTAAGCACCGGGGCCAACGTCCTGACTTTC. Translated, it gives CASSPLSTGANVLTF. The rearrangement links TRBV6-1 to TRBJ2-6; D is unclear. CDR3 length equals 15 residues. The germline CDR1 and CDR2 sequences are MNHNS and SASEGT. The ends were cut back, 5 bases at V and 4 bases at J, with 12 bases in the middle.

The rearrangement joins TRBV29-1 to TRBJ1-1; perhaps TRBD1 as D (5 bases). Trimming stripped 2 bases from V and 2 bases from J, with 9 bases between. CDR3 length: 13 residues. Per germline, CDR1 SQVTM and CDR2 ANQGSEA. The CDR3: CSVEKGPNTEAFF. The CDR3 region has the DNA TGCAGCGTTGAAAAGGGGCCTAACACTGAAGCTTTCTTT.

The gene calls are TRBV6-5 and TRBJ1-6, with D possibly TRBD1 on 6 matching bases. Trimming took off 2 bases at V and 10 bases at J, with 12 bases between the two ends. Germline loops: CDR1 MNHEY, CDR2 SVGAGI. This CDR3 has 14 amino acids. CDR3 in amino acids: CASSYDRFYSPLHF. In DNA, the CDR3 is TGTGCCAGCAGTTACGACAGGTTCTACTCACCCCTCCACTTT.